The next 24 T cell receptor beta chains were all read from a single sample in a study of cytomegalovirus exposure and HLA in healthy donors. TCRdb's copy holds only in-frame clones and misses some; the assay was immunoSEQ multiplex PCR. Among 95,000 to 150,000 clones listed, roughly nine tenths were seen once. Sequenced input: PBMCs. Every receptor here comes from a young woman in good health and CMV-seronegative.

In its sample, this clone was seen once. The V and J genes are TRBV5-1 and TRBJ1-1, with 8 bases lining up with TRBD1. CDR1 is SGHRS, CDR2 YFSETQ, per germline. Trimming at V came to 1 base and at J to 1 base, leaving 6 bases not matched to a gene. The CDR3 loop spans 16 amino acids. The CDR3 DNA reads TGCGCCAGCAGCTTGTATGGGGGACAGGAGAACACTGAAGCTTTCTTT. Its translation is CASSLYGGQENTEAFF.

This clone has only one observation. V gene TRBV4-2 combines with J gene TRBJ2-6; 9 bases align to TRBD2. The CDR3 contains 17 residues. V lost 5 bases to trimming and J lost 0 bases; unmatched junction nucleotides: 5. Per germline, CDR1 LGHNA and CDR2 YNFKEQ. The CDR3 sequence is CASSTLAGSSGANVLTF. The CDR3 nucleotides are TGTGCCAGCAGCACCCTAGCGGGATCCTCTGGGGCCAACGTCCTGACTTTC.

The chain recombines TRBV20-1 with TRBJ1-2; D is ambiguous. The CDR3 is 11 residues long. Germline values: CDR1 DFQATT, CDR2 SNEGSKA (reference sequence). V was clipped by 0 bases and J by 5 bases, with 4 bases between them. CDR3 protein: CSARDQYGYTF. The CDR3 bases are TGCAGTGCTAGAGATCAATATGGCTACACCTTC.

CDR3 amino acids: CASGGLAGGPNTGELFF. As DNA, the CDR3 is TGTGCCAGCGGAGGACTAGCGGGGGGGCCGAACACCGGGGAGCTGTTTTTT. The chain joins TRBV27 to TRBJ2-2, with 15 positions matching TRBD2. Looked up from germline, CDR1 is MNHEY and CDR2 is SMNVEV (reference sequence). Unmatched junction bases numbered 4, after V lost 8 bases and J lost 0 bases. This CDR3 is built from 17 residues.

The chain uses TRBV28 and TRBJ2-2; TRBD2 is a possible D gene (5 bases). CDR3 size: 15 residues. Trimming took off 1 base at V and 6 bases at J, with 12 bases between the two ends. The germline CDR1 and CDR2 sequences are MDHEN and SYDVKM. The CDR3 nucleotides read TGTGCCAGCAGTTTATCATCACTAGTCTCCGGGGAGCTGTTTTTT. It translates to CASSLSSLVSGELFF.

The rearrangement joins TRBV4-2 to TRBJ2-1; 10 bases fit TRBD2. CDR3 length: 18 amino acids. Germline V lookup: CDR1 LGHNA, CDR2 YNFKEQ. After removal of 0 bases from V and 7 bases from J, the junction contained 12 bases not matched to a gene. The CDR3 nucleotides read TGTGCCAGCAGCCAAGATCTTACGTCGCTAGCGGGGGATAATGAGCAGTTCTTC. Protein product: CASSQDLTSLAGDNEQFF.

This clone came up once. The CDR3 bases are TGTGCCAGCAGCTCTCACAATTGGGGGGACAGCTCTTACAATGAGCAGTTCTTC. Translated: CASSSHNWGDSSYNEQFF. This chain uses TRBV11-2 with TRBJ2-1, with a weak D call TRBD1 (7 bases). The CDR3 has 18 amino acids. Deletions cut 4 bases from V and 4 bases from J, with 23 bases between. Germline V gene sequence: CDR1 SGHAT, CDR2 FQNNGV.

The chain carries TRBV27 and TRBJ2-3, with 12 nucleotides matching TRBD2. Germline CDR1 and CDR2: MNHEY and SMNVEV (reference sequence). Trimming removed 6 bases from V and 7 bases from J; junction bases left unmatched: 8. CDR3 length equals 15 residues. CDR3 region: CASSLLAGGKYTQYF. The CDR3 nucleotides read TGTGCCAGCAGCTTACTAGCGGGGGGAAAATATACGCAGTATTTT.

This chain connects TRBV28 to TRBJ2-3; 7 positions match TRBD2. The V and J ends lost 7 bases and 9 bases, in that order; junction bases with no gene match: 7. Germline V gives CDR1 MDHEN, CDR2 SYDVKM. This CDR3 comprises 12 residues. The chain's CDR3 is CASNPSGVTQYF. CDR3 nucleotides: TGTGCCAGCAATCCTAGCGGAGTCACGCAGTATTTT.

The chain joins TRBV30 to TRBJ1-1; D not resolved. The CDR3 is 13 residues long. Trimming pared 0 bases from V and 3 bases from J, leaving 8 bases between. Germline V gene data show CDR1 as GTSNPN and CDR2 as SVGIG (reference sequence). In DNA, the CDR3 is TGTGCCTGGAGTGTACAGTGGGACACTGAAGCTTTCTTT. Translated, it gives CAWSVQWDTEAFF.

V usage is TRBV5-6 and J usage is TRBJ2-7, with D perhaps matching TRBD2 (6 bases). The germline CDR1 and CDR2 sequences are SGHDT and YYEEEE. V was clipped by 4 bases and J by 3 bases, with 14 bases between them. This CDR3 contains 14 residues. The CDR3 region has the DNA TGTGCCAGCAGCCCCTGGGACTCCTACTACGAGCAGTACTTC. Its translation: CASSPWDSYYEQYF. Full variable domain (rest looked up from reference TRBV5-6 and TRBJ2-7): DAGVTQSPTHLIKTRGQQVTLRCSPKSGHDTVSWYQQALGQGPQFIFQYYEEEERQRGNFPDRFSGHQFPNYSSELNVNALLLGDSALYLCASSPWDSYYEQYFGPGTRLTVT.

This clone was recorded once. V is TRBV9 and J is TRBJ1-2, with D uncertain. This CDR3 is 15 amino acids long. Trimming removed 0 bases from V and 7 bases from J, with 16 bases in between. Germline V CDR1 and CDR2: SGDLS, YYNGEE. The CDR3 nucleotides read TGTGCCAGCAGCGTAGCTTCCGTAACAGAAGGTGGCTACACCTTC. This translates into CASSVASVTEGGYTF.

The chain joins TRBV20-1 to TRBJ2-4; D gene uncertain. Trimming removed 3 bases at V and 9 bases at J, with 6 bases between. Germline assignment: CDR1 DFQATT and CDR2 SNEGSKA (reference sequence). The CDR3 is 10 residues long. CDR3 sequence: CSASNGIQYF. DNA for the CDR3: TGCAGTGCTAGTAACGGCATTCAGTACTTC.

The V gene is TRBV2, the J gene TRBJ2-3, with D perhaps matching TRBD1 (5 bases). CDR1 SNHLY and CDR2 FYNNEI come from the germline V gene. There are 16 residues in the CDR3. Between the trimmed V and J ends, which lost 2 bases and 3 bases, there was a span of 15 bases. CDR3 amino acids: CASSERQGVWTDTQYF. The CDR3 nucleotides are TGTGCCAGCAGTGAAAGGCAGGGTGTATGGACAGATACGCAGTATTTT.

The V gene is TRBV28, the J gene TRBJ2-7, with 10 bases matching TRBD2. With V trimmed by 7 bases and J by 5 bases, 11 bases remained unmatched. There are 15 residues in the CDR3. CDR1 is MDHEN and CDR2 is SYDVKM in the germline V gene. The CDR3 region has the DNA TGTGCCAGCACCCCGGCTAGCGGGAGCGTCAACGAGCAGTACTTC. Amino acid sequence: CASTPASGSVNEQYF.

The chain links TRBV19 to TRBJ2-7; D gene uncertain. The CDR3 runs 13 residues. Trimming stripped 4 bases from V and 3 bases from J, with 10 bases between. Germline-derived CDR1 and CDR2 are LNHDA and SQIVND (reference sequence). Written as DNA, the CDR3 is TGTGCCAGTAGTAGCGGTGAGAACTACGAGCAGTACTTC. It translates to CASSSGENYEQYF.

The chain couples TRBV27 to TRBJ2-7, with 7 bases fitting TRBD1. Germline V gene sequence: CDR1 MNHEY, CDR2 SMNVEV (reference sequence). There are 14 residues in the CDR3. After removal of 3 bases from V and 7 bases from J, the junction contained 9 bases not matched to a gene. The DNA of the CDR3 is TGTGCCAGCAGTTTGATAGGGGGCATGGGGGAGCAGTACGTC. This translates into CASSLIGGMGEQYV.

The chain recombines TRBV7-9 with TRBJ2-7; D perhaps matches TRBD2 (5 bases). Trimming took 2 bases from V and 0 from J, leaving 20 bases between them. Germline V CDR1 and CDR2: SEHNR, FQNEAQ (reference sequence). The CDR3 contains 18 residues. The CDR3 DNA follows: TGTGCCAGCAGCTTATTTACGTCTCGAGGTCGGGGCTCCTACGAGCAGTACTTC. Amino acids: CASSLFTSRGRGSYEQYF. Together with reference TRBV7-9 and TRBJ2-7, the CDR3 gives the full variable domain: DTGVSQNPRHKITKRGQNVTFRCDPISEHNRLYWYRQTLGQGPEFLTYFQNEAQLEKSRLLSDRFSAERPKGSFSTLEIQRTEQGDSAMYLCASSLFTSRGRGSYEQYFGPGTRLTVT.

This sequence joins TRBV9 and TRBJ2-2, with D possibly matching TRBD2 (5 bases). V was pared by 0 bases and J by 1 base, with 10 bases between. The CDR3 contains 16 residues. The germline V gene encodes CDR1 SGDLS and CDR2 YYNGEE. In nucleotides, the CDR3 is TGTGCCAGCAGCGTAGTTTCGGGGATGAACACCGGGGAGCTGTTTTTT. It codes for CASSVVSGMNTGELFF.

This chain links TRBV5-1 with TRBJ1-2, with TRBD1 identical over 8 bases. The V gene end was trimmed by 4 bases and the J gene end by 6 bases; junction bases not matched to a gene: 11. The CDR3 is made up of 15 amino acids. Germline V gene sequence: CDR1 SGHRS, CDR2 YFSETQ. CDR3 coding DNA: TGCGCCAGCAGCCGATCAGGGGGCTTAGGGGATGGCTACACCTTC. Its translation is CASSRSGGLGDGYTF.

The chain is built from TRBV14 and TRBJ2-7; 11 nucleotides line up with TRBD1. Germline assignment: CDR1 SGHDN and CDR2 FVKESK. This CDR3 contains 14 residues. J gave up 3 bases and V 8 bases, and 6 bases lay outside the gene matches. CDR3 coding DNA: TGTGCCAGCTGCCCTGGGACAGGGGGCTACGAGCAGTACTTC. Translation gives CASCPGTGGYEQYF.

V is TRBV7-2 and J is TRBJ2-1; 12 bases align to TRBD2. The CDR3 sequence is 15 residues long. Germline CDR1 and CDR2: SGHTA and FQGNSA. The junction had 1 base not matched to a gene; V was cut back by 3 bases and J by 4 bases. The CDR3 protein is CASSFGTSGYNEQFF. The CDR3, as DNA: TGTGCCAGCAGCTTCGGGACTAGCGGGTACAATGAGCAGTTCTTC. Full variable domain (outside the CDR3, taken from reference TRBV7-2 and TRBJ2-1): GAGVSQSPSNKVTEKGKDVELRCDPISGHTALYWYRQSLGQGLEFLIYFQGNSAPDKSGLPSDRFSAERTGGSVSTLTIQRTQQEDSAVYLCASSFGTSGYNEQFFGPGTRLTVL.

The rearrangement links TRBV15 to TRBJ2-2; D gene ambiguous. Germline loops: CDR1 LNHNV, CDR2 YYDKDF (reference sequence). The V and J ends lost 5 bases and 4 bases respectively, with 14 bases between them. The length of the CDR3 is 15 residues. In DNA form, the CDR3 reads TGTGCCACCAGCGAAGCGTTTGTGAGCACCGGGGAGCTGTTTTTT. Translated: CATSEAFVSTGELFF. Full variable domain (remainder filled in from reference TRBV15 and TRBJ2-2): DAMVIQNPRYQVTQFGKPVTLSCSQTLNHNVMYWYQQKSSQAPKLLFHYYDKDFNNEADTPDNFQSRRPNTSFCFLDIRSPGLGDTAMYLCATSEAFVSTGELFFGEGSRLTVL.

The chain recombines TRBV5-6 with TRBJ2-7, with a weak D call TRBD1 (5 bases). The CDR3 sequence is 16 residues long. V lost 1 base and J lost 2, with 16 bases in between. CDR1 and CDR2 from the germline V gene are SGHDT and YYEEEE. The DNA for the CDR3 is TGTGCCAGCAGCTTGTACGTCAGTTTGGGGCCCTACGAGCAGTACTTC. It is translated as CASSLYVSLGPYEQYF.